One and the same sample provided the 15 T cell receptor beta chains below, sequenced in a study of cytomegalovirus exposure and HLA in healthy donors. PCR primers comprised 60 Vbeta and 13 Jbeta primers. TCRdb's table, derived via immunoSEQ multiplex PCR, lists solely in-frame clones and lacks some. The profile shows 100,000 to 150,000 clones, 65% to 80% of them singletons. Material: PBMCs. These TCRs come from a woman in her sixties in good health and CMV-seropositive.

The chain uses TRBV9 and TRBJ2-7; tentatively, D is TRBD2 (6 bases). V was pared by 5 bases and J by 7 bases, with 19 bases between. The CDR3 length is 14 residues. In germline, CDR1 is SGDLS, CDR2 YYNGEE. CDR3 in amino acids: CASSGREMGAEQYF. CDR3 nucleotide sequence: TGTGCCAGCAGTGGCCGGGAGATGGGTGCGGAGCAGTACTTC.

This clone has more than one count but fewer than ten. The rearrangement uses TRBV5-1 and TRBJ2-1; TRBD2 aligns across 9 bases. The CDR3 spans 17 residues. CDR1 SGHRS and CDR2 YFSETQ come from the germline V gene. The ends lost 1 base at V and 0 bases at J; junction bases unmatched: 5. CDR3 in DNA: TGCGCCAGCAGCTTGTTAGCTAGCGGGGACTCCTACAATGAGCAGTTCTTC. It specifies CASSLLASGDSYNEQFF.

For the CDR3, the DNA is TGCGCCAGCAGCCTTGGGGGCCGGGGAGAGACCCAGTACTTC. The encoded protein is CASSLGGRGETQYF. This chain connects TRBV5-1 to TRBJ2-5, with TRBD1 as a possible D gene (6 bases). CDR1 is SGHRS and CDR2 is YFSETQ in the germline V gene. The V and J ends lost 4 bases and 4 bases respectively, with 14 bases between them. The CDR3 is 14 residues long.

This chain connects TRBV7-9 to TRBJ2-1, with a tentative D call TRBD1 (5 bases). Germline V lookup: CDR1 SEHNR, CDR2 FQNEAQ (reference sequence). V was cut by 5 bases and J by 4 bases, with 9 bases left in between. The CDR3 contains 13 residues. For the CDR3, the DNA is TGTGCCAGCAGCCCCAGACAGTACAATGAGCAGTTCTTC. This gives the protein CASSPRQYNEQFF.

As concerns this clone: Germline and junction disagree at one end, which may indicate a read error. Other DNA sequences in this specimen translate into the identical CDR3. The V and J genes are TRBV2 and TRBJ2-7; maybe TRBD1 (5 bases). CDR1 is SNHLY and CDR2 is FYNNEI in the germline V gene. The CDR3 covers 13 residues. The DNA of the CDR3 is TGTGCCAGCACACAGGCCACCACCTACGAGCAGTACTTT. Translation gives CASTQATTYEQYF.

V and J are TRBV4-1 and TRBJ2-7; 7 bases match TRBD2. Germline V gene lookup returns CDR1 MGHRA and CDR2 YSYEKL. CDR3 size: 14 residues. V trimming: 1 base; J trimming: 3 bases; junction bases outside the gene matches: 3. The CDR3 loop reads CASSQARGVYEQYF. In DNA form, the CDR3 reads TGCGCCAGCAGCCAAGCTCGGGGGGTCTACGAGCAGTACTTC.

This rearrangement joins TRBV5-1 to TRBJ2-3; the match to TRBD2 covers 13 bases. The CDR3 loop spans 15 amino acids. The germline CDR1 and CDR2 sequences are SGHRS and YFSETQ. The ends lost 7 bases at V and 4 bases at J; junction bases unmatched: 6. DNA of the CDR3: TGCGCCAGCGCGGGACTAGCGGGGCTCGCAGATACGCAGTATTTT. It is translated as CASAGLAGLADTQYF.

The chain is built from TRBV7-9 and TRBJ1-5; 9 nucleotides agree with TRBD1. CDR1 SEHNR and CDR2 FQNEAQ come from the germline V gene (reference sequence). The CDR3 runs 16 residues. Unmatched junction bases numbered 10, after V lost 3 bases and J lost 7 bases. The CDR3 DNA reads as TGTGCCAGCAGCTTCTACACACAGGGGGCTAGCCAGCCCCAGCATTTT. Residues: CASSFYTQGASQPQHF.

This clone was picked up one time. V is TRBV2 and J is TRBJ1-5; the match to TRBD1 covers 8 bases. CDR1 and CDR2 (germline): SNHLY, FYNNEI. Trimming took 8 bases from V and 12 from J; bases not matched to a gene: 9. There are 12 residues in the CDR3. DNA for the CDR3: TGTGCCAGCCAATACACAGGGGGGGGCCAGCATTTT. This gives the protein CASQYTGGGQHF. The full variable domain, completed using reference TRBV2 and TRBJ1-5, is EPEVTQTPSHQVTQMGQEVILRCVPISNHLYFYWYRQILGQKVEFLVSFYNNEISEKSEIFDDQFSVERPDGSNFTLKIRSTKLEDSAMYFCASQYTGGGQHFGDGTRLSIL.

This clone has just a few counts. This chain connects TRBV6-5 to TRBJ2-3; TRBD1 matches 7 bases. The CDR3 consists of 15 residues. The ends lost 6 bases at V and 2 bases at J; junction bases unmatched: 8. Germline lookup yields CDR1 MNHEY and CDR2 SVGAGI. This CDR3 reads CASSNRQGSTDTQYF. DNA for the CDR3: TGTGCCAGCAGCAATCGACAGGGTTCCACAGATACGCAGTATTTT.

CDR3 sequence reads: CASSSRTSARGNNEQFF. In DNA, the CDR3 is TGTGCCAGCAGCTCAAGGACTAGCGCCCGGGGGAACAATGAGCAGTTCTTC. The rearrangement uses TRBV7-2 and TRBJ2-1; TRBD2 agrees at 9 bases. Trimming removed 4 bases from V and 5 bases from J; junction bases left unmatched: 12. The germline V gene has CDR1 SGHTA and CDR2 FQGNSA. The CDR3 is 17 amino acids.

The chain couples TRBV6-1 to TRBJ2-7; D remains unclear. Germline CDR1 is MNHNS and CDR2 is SASEGT. This CDR3 contains 15 residues. V gave up 1 base and J gave up 2 bases, with 12 bases separating them. CDR3 protein: CASSEGRVPTYEQYF. The CDR3 DNA is TGTGCCAGCAGTGAAGGCCGAGTGCCTACCTACGAGCAGTACTTC.

This rearrangement joins TRBV30 to TRBJ2-2, with a tentative D call TRBD1 (5 bases). Trimming took 4 bases from V and 0 from J, leaving 9 bases between them. The CDR3 consists of 14 residues. CDR1 is GTSNPN, CDR2 SVGIG, per germline (reference sequence). CDR3 nucleotide sequence: TGTGCCTGGAATTGGGGCCCGAACACCGGGGAGCTGTTTTTT. Protein product: CAWNWGPNTGELFF.

V is TRBV9 and J is TRBJ1-2; maybe TRBD1 (6 bases). The germline V and J ends were trimmed by 6 bases and 4 bases, with 13 bases remaining between them. The CDR3 spans 13 residues. In germline, CDR1 is SGDLS, CDR2 YYNGEE. CDR3 sequence reads: CASKLTGSYGYTF. DNA of the CDR3: TGTGCCAGCAAACTTACAGGGAGCTATGGCTACACCTTC.

The chain combines TRBV29-1 with TRBJ1-2; perhaps TRBD1 as D (5 bases). Germline assignment: CDR1 SQVTM and CDR2 ANQGSEA. Between the trimmed V and J ends, which lost 3 bases and 2 bases, there was a span of 7 bases. The CDR3 contains 12 residues. The chain's CDR3 is CSVDTGNYGYTF. The CDR3 bases are TGCAGCGTTGATACAGGAAACTATGGCTACACCTTC.